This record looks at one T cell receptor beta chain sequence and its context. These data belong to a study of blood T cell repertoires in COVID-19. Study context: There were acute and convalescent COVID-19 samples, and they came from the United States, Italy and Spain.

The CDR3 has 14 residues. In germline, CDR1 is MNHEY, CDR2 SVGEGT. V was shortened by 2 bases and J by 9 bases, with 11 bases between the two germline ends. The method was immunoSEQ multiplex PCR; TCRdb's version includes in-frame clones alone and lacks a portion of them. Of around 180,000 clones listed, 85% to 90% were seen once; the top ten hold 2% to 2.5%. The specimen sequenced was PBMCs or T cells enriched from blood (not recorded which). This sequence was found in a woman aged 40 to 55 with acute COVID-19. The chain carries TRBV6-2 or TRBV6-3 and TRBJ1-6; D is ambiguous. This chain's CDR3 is CASSYDREGSPLHF. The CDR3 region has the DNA TGTGCCAGCAGTTACGACCGGGAGGGTTCACCCCTCCACTTT.